This T cell receptor (beta chain) was obtained from a study of blood T cells in healthy people across ages. With 4 bases clipped from V and 13 bases from J, the junction kept 15 bases outside the gene matches. This CDR3 is 14 amino acids long. Germline CDR1 and CDR2: SGDLS and YYNGEE. Donation came from healthy Caucasian individuals in Russia who were aged 6 to 90. PCR was performed a second time for roughly 7 to 11 cycles using a sample-barcoded 5' primer and a J-beta primer mix. TCRdb independently ran MiXCR on the 5' RACE reads; one entry per CDR3 protein. This table holds fewer than 900,000 distinct CDR3 sequences, 49% found once.

This clonotype was sampled from a woman aged 55-70 years in good health. The sample was blood. V and J are TRBV9 and TRBJ2-5, with TRBD1 matching 8 bases. CDR3 coding DNA: TGTGCCAGCAGCACCGGACAGGGCTCCTACGAGCGGTACTTC. As protein: CASSTGQGSYERYF.